Detailed here is one TCR beta chain. Its antigen is still unknown. It has no much larger one-base neighbor in the sample; base qualities were not kept. Germline trimming amounts to 5 bases on V and 1 base on J, with 6 as the count of junction bases outside the gene matches. According to the germline V gene, CDR1 reads SGHTA and CDR2 reads FQGNSA. The CDR3 covers 16 residues, taking in both the cysteine and the phenylalanine. Of the read, only the CDR3 DNA is kept; its 48 bases are in frame from base 1. This specimen belongs to a study of identical twins (dated by TCRdb to about 2016). Describing the broader study: To test whether fetal clonotypes persist, the study used deep sequencing on TCR alpha and beta repertoires from monozygotic twins, unrelated adults of various ages, and cord blood. To rule out contamination, replicate twin experiments were performed at different times with different library preparation protocols. Paper-wide results and their limitations: Out-of-frame TCR alpha sequences shared between twins showed an excess of low generation-probability sequences compared with coincidental sharing between unrelated individuals. Conclusions relied on cross-sectional statistical analysis, since the same donors could not be followed over many years. Fewer insertions were carried by abundant cord blood beta clonotypes, a similar but weaker trend appeared in young adult naive repertoires, and no such trend appeared in memory repertoires. In monozygotic twins, recombination models systematically underestimated out-of-frame TCR alpha sharing, but the models matched the sharing seen between unrelated individuals. A weaker excess of twin sharing was found in beta out-of-frame sequences because the signal-to-noise ratio was lowered by fewer shared sequences. Invariant T cells such as MAIT and iNKT could partly confound zero-insertion analyses, although diverse VJ usage argued against such confounding for most clonotypes.

Libraries came from 5' RACE. Sequencing was carried out with an Illumina HiSeq 2000. A universal primer binding site was introduced by template switching, and a unique molecular identifier was present in the final cDNA, enabling accurate counting of TCR cDNA molecules. Specific primers in the conserved constant-segment region were used to synthesize first-strand cDNA for the TCR alpha and beta chains. Each cDNA library was double barcoded, with a SMART-Mk sample barcode plus Illumina barcodes, to control for contamination. TruSeq adapter sequences and Illumina sample barcodes were added in two successive PCR steps. The Illumina HiSeq platform was used with custom primers to sequence TCR alpha and beta cDNA libraries. On the study's bioinformatics: MiGEC was used to process raw reads and extract unique molecular identifiers, and MiXCR was used to find CDR3 positions. For each individual, recombination models were inferred using an EM algorithm with the repgenHMM and IGoR tools. The tcR package in R was used for shared clonotype analysis, with sharing normalized by the product of cloneset sizes. Out-of-frame nonproductive sequences were analyzed to study raw recombination free of thymic and clonal selection effects. The public reads were quality trimmed at Q25 with fastp and then assembled into clones with MiXCR by TCRdb, keeping productive beta chains. Duplicate CDR3 protein sequences are folded into a single record with the most common DNA and genes. These V and J calls rely on TCRdb rather than the paper's analysis. Here the sample has under 450,000 distinct CDR3 sequences; less than 20% occur a single time. The ten top clones hold more than 10% of the sample.

Only healthy Caucasian donors were included. The study also sequenced three unrelated non-twin adults: a male aged 18 to 30, a male aged 50 to 59 and a female aged 50 to 59. Miltenyi CD45RO+ enrichment and human naive T-cell isolation kits were used to isolate memory (CD45RO+) and naive T cells from PBMC. This receptor was identified in a man between 50 and 59 years old in good health. Recombination connected TRBV7-2 to TRBJ2-3; 10 bases in the middle match TRBD1. Sequenced: naive T cells sorted from blood. The sample's cell subset or site label is to be understood as: cells isolated with a human naive T-cell isolation kit. The nucleotide sequence is TGTGCCAGCAGCGCCCGACAGGGGGCAGGCACAGATACGCAGTATTTT. The resulting protein is CASSARQGAGTDTQYF.